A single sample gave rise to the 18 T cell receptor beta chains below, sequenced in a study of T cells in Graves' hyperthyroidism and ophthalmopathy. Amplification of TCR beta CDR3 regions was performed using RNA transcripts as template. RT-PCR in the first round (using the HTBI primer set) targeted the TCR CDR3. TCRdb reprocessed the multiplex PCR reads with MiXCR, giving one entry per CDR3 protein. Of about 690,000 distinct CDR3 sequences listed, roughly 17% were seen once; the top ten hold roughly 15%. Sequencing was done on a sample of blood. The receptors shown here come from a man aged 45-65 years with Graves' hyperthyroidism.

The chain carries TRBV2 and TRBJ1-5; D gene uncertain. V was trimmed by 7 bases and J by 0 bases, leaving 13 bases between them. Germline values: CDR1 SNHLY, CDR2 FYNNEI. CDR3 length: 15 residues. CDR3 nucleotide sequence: TGTGCCAGCAAAGGAGGACCCTATAGCAATCAGCCCCAGCATTTT. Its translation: CASKGGPYSNQPQHF.

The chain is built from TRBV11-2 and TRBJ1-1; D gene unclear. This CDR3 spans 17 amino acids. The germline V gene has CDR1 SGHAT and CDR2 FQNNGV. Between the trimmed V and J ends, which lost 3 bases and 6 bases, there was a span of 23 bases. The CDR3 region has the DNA TGTGCCAGCAGCTTGGGGATTGGATCTAGGGTATCCGCTGAAGCTTTCTTT. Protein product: CASSLGIGSRVSAEAFF.

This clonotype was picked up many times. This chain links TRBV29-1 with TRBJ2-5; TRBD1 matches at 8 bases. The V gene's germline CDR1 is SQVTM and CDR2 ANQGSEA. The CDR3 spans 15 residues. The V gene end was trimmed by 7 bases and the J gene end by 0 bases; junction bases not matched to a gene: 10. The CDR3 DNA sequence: TGCAGCGCTTTGTCCGGACAGGGTAACCAAGAGACCCAGTACTTC. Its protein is CSALSGQGNQETQYF.

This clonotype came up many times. DNA for the CDR3: TGTGCCAGCAGTTTGGCGGGAGCCCACGAGCAGTACTTC. Its protein product is CASSLAGAHEQYF. V usage is TRBV27 and J usage is TRBJ2-7; the match to TRBD2 covers 7 bases. The CDR3 length is 13 residues. The V gene end was trimmed by 3 bases and the J gene end by 5 bases; junction bases not matched to a gene: 4. Germline values: CDR1 MNHEY, CDR2 SMNVEV (reference sequence).

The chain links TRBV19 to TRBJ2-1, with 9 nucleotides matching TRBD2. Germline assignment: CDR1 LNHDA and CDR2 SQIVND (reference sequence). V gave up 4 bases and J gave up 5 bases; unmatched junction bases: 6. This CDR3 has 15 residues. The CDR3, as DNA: TGTGCCAGTAGTAGCGGGAGGGACAGACACAATGAGCAGTTCTTC. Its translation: CASSSGRDRHNEQFF.

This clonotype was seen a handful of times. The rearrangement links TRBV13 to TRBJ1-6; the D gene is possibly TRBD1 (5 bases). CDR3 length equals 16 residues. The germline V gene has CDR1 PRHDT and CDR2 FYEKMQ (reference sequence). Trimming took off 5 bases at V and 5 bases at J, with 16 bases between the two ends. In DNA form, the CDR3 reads TGTGCCAGCAGCCCTGGGACCTGGCGGGATAATTCACCCCTCCACTTT. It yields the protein CASSPGTWRDNSPLHF.

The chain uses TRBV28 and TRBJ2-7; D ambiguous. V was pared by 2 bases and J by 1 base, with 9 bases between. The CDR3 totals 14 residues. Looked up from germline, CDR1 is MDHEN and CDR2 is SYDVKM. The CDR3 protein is CASSLQVTSYEQYF. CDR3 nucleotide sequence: TGTGCCAGCAGTTTACAGGTTACTTCCTACGAGCAGTACTTC. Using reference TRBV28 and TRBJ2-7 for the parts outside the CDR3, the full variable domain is DVKVTQSSRYLVKRTGEKVFLECVQDMDHENMFWYRQDPGLGLRLIYFSYDVKMKEKGDIPEGYSVSREKKERFSLILESASTNQTSMYLCASSLQVTSYEQYFGPGTRLTVT.

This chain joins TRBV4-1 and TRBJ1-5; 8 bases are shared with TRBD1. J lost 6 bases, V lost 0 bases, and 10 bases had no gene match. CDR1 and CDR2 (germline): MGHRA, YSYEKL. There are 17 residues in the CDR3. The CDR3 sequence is CASSQEATGGLGQPQHF. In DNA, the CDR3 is TGCGCCAGCAGCCAAGAAGCTACAGGGGGTTTGGGTCAGCCCCAGCATTTT.

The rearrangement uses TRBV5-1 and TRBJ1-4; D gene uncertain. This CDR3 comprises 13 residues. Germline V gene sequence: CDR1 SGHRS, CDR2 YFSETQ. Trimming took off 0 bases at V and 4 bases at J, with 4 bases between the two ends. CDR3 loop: CASSLASNEKLFF. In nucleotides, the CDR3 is TGCGCCAGCAGCTTGGCAAGTAATGAAAAACTGTTTTTT.

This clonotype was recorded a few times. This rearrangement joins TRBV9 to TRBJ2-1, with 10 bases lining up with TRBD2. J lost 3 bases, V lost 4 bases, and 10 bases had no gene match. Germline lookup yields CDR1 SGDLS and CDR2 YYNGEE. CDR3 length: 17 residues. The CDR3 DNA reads TGTGCCAGCAGCCCCTCATCGGGACTAGCGCTCTACAATGAGCAGTTCTTC. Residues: CASSPSSGLALYNEQFF.

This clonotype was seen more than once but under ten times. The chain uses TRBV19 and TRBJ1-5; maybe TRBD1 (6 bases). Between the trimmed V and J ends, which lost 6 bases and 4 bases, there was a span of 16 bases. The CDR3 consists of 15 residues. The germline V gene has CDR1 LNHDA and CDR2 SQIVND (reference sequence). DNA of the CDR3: TGTGCCAGTAGGAAAGCCCGACAGGAGAATCAGCCCCAGCATTTT. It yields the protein CASRKARQENQPQHF.

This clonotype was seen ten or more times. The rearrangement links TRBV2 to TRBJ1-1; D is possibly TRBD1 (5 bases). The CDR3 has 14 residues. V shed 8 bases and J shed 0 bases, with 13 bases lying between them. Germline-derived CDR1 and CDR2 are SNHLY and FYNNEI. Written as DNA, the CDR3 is TGTGCCAGCGGCCACCAAGGGGTGAACACTGAAGCTTTCTTT. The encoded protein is CASGHQGVNTEAFF.

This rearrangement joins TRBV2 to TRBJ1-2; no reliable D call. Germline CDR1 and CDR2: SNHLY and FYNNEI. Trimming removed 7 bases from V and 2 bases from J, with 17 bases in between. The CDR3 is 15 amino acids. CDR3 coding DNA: TGTGCCAGCAAAACCGCAGCGGTTATGAACTATGGCTACACCTTC. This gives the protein CASKTAAVMNYGYTF.

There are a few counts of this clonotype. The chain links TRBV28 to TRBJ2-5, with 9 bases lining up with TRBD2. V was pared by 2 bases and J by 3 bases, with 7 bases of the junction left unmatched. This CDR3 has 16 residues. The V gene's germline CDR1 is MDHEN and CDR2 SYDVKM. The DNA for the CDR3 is TGTGCCAGCAGTTTAAGGCCTAGCGGGATTGAAGAGACCCAGTACTTC. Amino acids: CASSLRPSGIEETQYF.

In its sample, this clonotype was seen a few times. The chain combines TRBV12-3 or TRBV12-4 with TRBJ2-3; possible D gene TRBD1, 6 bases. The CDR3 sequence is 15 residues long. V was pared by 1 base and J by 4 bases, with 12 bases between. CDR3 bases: TGTGCCAGCAGTTTAGAATTGGGGGCAGCAGATACGCAGTATTTT. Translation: CASSLELGAADTQYF.

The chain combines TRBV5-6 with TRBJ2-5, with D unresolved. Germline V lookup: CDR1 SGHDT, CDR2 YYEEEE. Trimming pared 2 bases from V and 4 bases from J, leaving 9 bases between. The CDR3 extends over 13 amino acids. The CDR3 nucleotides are TGTGCCAGCAGCTTATCGTCTAGAGAGACCCAGTACTTC. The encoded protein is CASSLSSRETQYF. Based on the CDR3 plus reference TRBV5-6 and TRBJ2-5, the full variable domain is DAGVTQSPTHLIKTRGQQVTLRCSPKSGHDTVSWYQQALGQGPQFIFQYYEEEERQRGNFPDRFSGHQFPNYSSELNVNALLLGDSALYLCASSLSSRETQYFGPGTRLLVL.

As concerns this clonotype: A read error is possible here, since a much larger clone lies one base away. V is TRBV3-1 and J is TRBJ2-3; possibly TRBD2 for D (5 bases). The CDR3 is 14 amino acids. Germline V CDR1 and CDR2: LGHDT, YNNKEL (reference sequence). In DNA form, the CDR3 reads TGTGCCAGCAACCAAGCGGAGGTCACAGATACGCAGTATTTT. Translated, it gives CASNQAEVTDTQYF.

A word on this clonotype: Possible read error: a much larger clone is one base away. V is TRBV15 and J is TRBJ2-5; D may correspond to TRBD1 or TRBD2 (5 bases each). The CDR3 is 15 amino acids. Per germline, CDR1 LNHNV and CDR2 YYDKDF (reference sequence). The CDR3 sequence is CATRRGAGRQETQYF. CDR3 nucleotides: TGTGCCACCAGAAGAGGGGCAGGGCGGCAAGAGACCCAGTACTTC.